These T cell receptor beta chains were read from a single sample in a study of cytotoxic CD8 clonotypes in ibrutinib-treated CLL. Profiled with immunoSEQ multiplex PCR; TCRdb holds only in-frame clones, not every one. The sample records over 120,000 clones, 75% to 85% being singletons. The source was PBMCs, collected after 12 months of ibrutinib treatment. The receptors were sampled from a human donor with chronic lymphocytic leukemia. The conserved cysteine and the conserved F or W are not part of the CDR3 here.

v_call,cdr3_length,j_call,cdr3_aa
TRBV4-1,12,TRBJ1-2,ASSQSSRDYGYT
TRBV5-1,12,TRBJ2-7,ASSIRDRGYEQY
TRBV6-5,9,TRBJ1-1,ASRRDTEAF
TRBV13,12,TRBJ2-7,ASSLPHSAREQY
TRBV30,13,TRBJ2-5,AWRNLLGGVETQY
TRBV19,15,TRBJ1-1,ASSPSGRPWWDTEAF
TRBV7-2,11,TRBJ1-1,ASSLQGWTEAF
TRBV30,12,TRBJ2-5,AWSTTSGSQTQY
TRBV5-1,12,TRBJ2-3,ASSLRGGTDTQY
TRBV5-3,13,TRBJ2-7,ARSLQGGRVYEQY
TRBV7-3,13,TRBJ2-1,ASSFGTGAYNEQF
TRBV13,11,TRBJ2-1,ASSPGRYNEQF
TRBV19,12,TRBJ1-5,ASSPTGGNQPQH
TRBV10-3,12,TRBJ1-3,AISETGSGNTIY
TRBV2,13,TRBJ2-7,ASSEVSSGRYEQY
TRBV4-1,18,TRBJ2-2,ASSQTYLGLAGRNTGELF
TRBV14,12,TRBJ2-7,ASRPTSTAYEQY
TRBV7-2,12,TRBJ2-7,ASSLTSGTYEQY
TRBV19,13,TRBJ2-7,ASSIDPGHSYEQY
TRBV6-5,13,TRBJ1-1,ASSYSNSLNTEAF
TRBV5-6,14,TRBJ2-7,ASSLLPGQGAYEQY
TRBV15,13,TRBJ1-2,ATSRDPAWNYGYT
TRBV5-1,14,TRBJ2-5,ASSLAGQGIQETQY
TRBV28,13,TRBJ2-1,ASTPTGRIGNEQF
TRBV18,11,TRBJ2-5,ASSQEIQETQY
TRBV9,12,TRBJ2-2,ASSAPTWTGELF
TRBV2,10,TRBJ2-1,ASSDLSFGQF
TRBV27,10,TRBJ2-7,ASGHEEERQY
TRBV5-4,12,TRBJ1-4,ASSRDRGNEKLF